This TCR beta chain was found in a study of cytomegalovirus exposure and HLA in healthy donors (dated by TCRdb to the late 2010s). Background for the entire study: An earlier analysis of roughly 610 of the donors reported about 300 Gb of sequence data and around 100 million unique TCR beta sequences obtained from about 179 million T cells. About 300 gigabases of sequencing data and approximately 93 million unique TCR sequences were included in an early release covering about 700 HLA-typed donors. Of the roughly 390 genotyped donors, approximately 80% fell in the genetic ancestry cluster associated with self-reported Caucasian donors. The study aimed to test whether cataloging public T cell receptors could reveal signatures of past pathogen exposure. The study used immunosequencing to profile the T cell repertoires of about 670 subjects and linked those repertoires to cytomegalovirus serostatus. Besides the first cohort of roughly 660 subjects, a separate validation cohort made up of roughly 120 different subjects was used. To predict cytomegalovirus infection status, the study brought together high-throughput TCR immunosequencing, statistical association of individual TCRs with disease status, and machine learning. In a later analysis, previously published TCR beta repertoires from several hundred donors were re-analyzed and high-resolution HLA genotyping was added so that TCR occurrence patterns could be studied. Rather than drawing on any new phenotypic data, the later analysis identified candidate immune exposures from TCR beta sequences and the way those sequences occurred across donors. An earlier analysis of roughly 580 of the donors used high-throughput TCR beta sequencing to judge whether each TCR beta V gene segment behaved as functional or pseudogenic. Donor age, sex, ethnicity and CMV serostatus were compiled together with the repertoire data. A later genetic analysis used genome-wide SNP genotypes for about 65% of the roughly 670 donors, treating that subset as a discovery cohort. All discovery cohort repertoires had been generated using a single sequencing platform. Both class I and class II loci were covered by HLA typing, at four-digit resolution. Typing coverage differed by locus: A, B, C, DRB1 and DQB1 were typed in about 629-640 donors, DQA1 in approximately 520, DPA1 in 606, and DPB1 in around 440. Roughly 5 DR-DQ haplotypes were handled as single units for association and clustering, since linkage in the cohort was strong. On average, roughly 200,000 unique TCR beta nucleotide sequences were sequenced per donor among a few hundred genotyped donors of the cohort, with roughly 19% of those sequences being non-productive.

V is clipped by 0 bases and J by 7 bases, and the sequence between their germline boundaries is 14 bases long. From the cysteine through the phenylalanine, the CDR3 covers 16 amino acids. The CDR3 DNA has 48 bases and is translated from base 1. CDR1 and CDR2 are drawn from the germline V gene: SGHRS, YFSETQ. The investigation overall reported the following: The authors suggested that the approach could potentially be extended to other disease states and immunological phenotypes. In a later genetic analysis, fewer N-insertions in productive TCRs were reported among donors in an Asian-associated ancestry cluster than the roughly 700-donor mean. Linkage disequilibrium might explain the correlated functional status among segregating V segments, but an unknown experimental factor could not be excluded. The earlier analysis of about 600 of the donors excluded about 16 rarely observed V segments, including chromosome 9 orphons, because counts were too low. For the cohort, immune exposure information was limited to CMV serostatus. In a later analysis, most CMV-associated TCR beta chains were found to appear HLA-restricted, with HLA associations seemingly driven largely by CMV exposure. A later analysis found that TCR association rates varied across HLA loci, with DRB1 alleles showing the most associated TCRs and HLA-C alleles the fewest. Strong co-occurrence of HLA alleles, especially DR and DQ, made assigning TCR associations to individual alleles difficult. At a false discovery rate of 0.05, a later analysis linked some 17,000 TCR beta sequences to specific HLA alleles. The study gave a list of some 150 TCR beta chains associated with cytomegalovirus. The 87-base-pair reads could not distinguish some IMGT-functional V segments, including TRBV6-2 and TRBV6-3, so those segments were excluded. In both the original and validation cohorts, the classifier was reported to diagnose cytomegalovirus status with high specificity and sensitivity. This cohort had only TCR beta chains sequenced, and the lack of alpha or paired-chain data limited which features could be detected. Several of the top co-occurrence clusters appeared to be linked to parvovirus B19, influenza, CMV and Epstein-Barr virus, according to a later analysis. Sequencing depth was assumed to be roughly uniform across donors in the presence/absence analyses, though that assumption may not hold. A cluster of highly shared sequence variants was judged likely to be a technical artifact of the sequencing pipeline. In an earlier analysis of approximately 590 of the donors, most TCR beta V segments were observed in productive rearrangements about 87% or about 30% of the time, broadly matching IMGT annotations. Because HLA typing was missing for some donors at each locus, association tests included only the typed subset. In vitro tests confirmed that three of the cytomegalovirus-associated TCR beta chains recognize cytomegalovirus antigens. A further reported finding was that TCR beta sequences accurately predicted the HLA-A and HLA-B alleles for most subjects in the first cohort. Across donors, most TCR sequences were observed very rarely, whereas some public TCRs were present in many individuals. A later analysis found that HLA-associated TCR beta chains were more clonally expanded and had lower generation probabilities than equally common non-associated chains. An association between a missense DCLRE1C variant and V-gene and J-gene trimming of TCR beta chains was found in a later genetic analysis and replicated in an independent cohort.

Note on this clone: The clone's antigen remains unknown. No much larger clone is present one base from it, and per-base qualities are unavailable.

Receptors were amplified or captured by the immunoSEQ multiplex PCR assay. A mixture of 60 forward primers for TCR Vbeta segments and 13 reverse primers for TCR Jbeta segments was used in the multiplex PCR. Amplification of the CDR3 region of rearranged TCR beta genes was performed with a multiplex PCR assay on genomic DNA. The amplified TCR beta libraries were sequenced on the Illumina HiSeq System as 87-base-pair reads. The authors' analysis ran thus. In a later analysis, around 80 million unique TCR beta chains were counted across the 500 to 850 repertoires, and approximately 9.9 million of these chains were shared by at least two donors. Raw reads were error-corrected and collapsed into unique sequences by a nearest-neighbor algorithm in which closely related sequences were merged to remove PCR and sequencing errors. To assign V, D and J gene segments, CDR3 sequences were aligned to IMGT reference sequences. For a sequence to be retained, a match of at least six nucleotides to both a V gene segment and a J gene segment was required. A rearrangement was called productive if the CDR3 had no stop codons and remained in frame with V and J, and every other rearrangement was called non-productive. Following IMGT convention, CDR3 was defined as the stretch from the second conserved V-encoded cysteine to the conserved J-encoded phenylalanine. The earlier analysis of about 640 of the donors excluded any sequence lacking an unambiguous match to a single V gene segment. In an earlier analysis of a few hundred of the donors, a V segment was called functional when productive rearrangements were above 56.7%, and segregating when the standard deviation between donors exceeded 5%. A statistical classification framework was built for diagnosing cytomegalovirus status from the catalog of TCR beta chain sequences. In a later analysis, TCR nucleotide sequences were compared against IMGT/GENE-DB human TR gene sequences so that V and J genes could be assigned. Using the TCRdist pipeline, a later analysis assigned CDR3 sequences along with most-parsimonious VDJ recombination scenarios. In a later analysis, every TCR beta chain was defined by the combination of its CDR3 amino acid sequence and its V-gene family, and reads without a unique V-gene family were dropped. As a way to deal with suspected cross-contamination and a sequencing artifact, a later analysis dropped more than 500 nucleotide sequences that were highly shared and had low generation probability. A later analysis calculated a clonal expansion index for each public chain from normalized within-repertoire ranks of inferred template counts. In a later analysis, generation probabilities were computed using a VDJ recombination model fitted to out-of-frame rearrangements, and the results were checked against IGoR. In a later analysis, TCR-TCR, TCR-HLA and TCR-CMV co-occurrence was scored with hypergeometric tests, and a repertoire-size bias correction was applied to TCR pairs. In a later analysis, false discovery rates were estimated by permuting HLA or CMV assignments 20 times. In a later analysis, co-occurring TCRs were grouped with DBSCAN, and TCRdist sequence similarity was added when clustering was performed within HLA-allele-positive subsets. Co-occurrence clustering excluded repertoires with fewer than 30,000 or more than 120,000 public chains, plus five with anomalous nucleotide sharing. TCRdb limited this immuneACCESS table to in-frame rearrangements with V and J called. A share of clones is missing; checked studies link under half to unresolved V genes, and the rest is unexplained. V and J calls and clone size follow that table, whereas D and trimming were derived from the DNA. The sample table shows roughly 86,000 clones, and approximately 79% are seen once. Roughly 5.5% of the sample is taken by the ten largest.

In total, approximately 610 healthy bone marrow donors made up the cohort. All cohort members were sampled while nominally healthy, although unrecorded immune exposures were likely present. The donor was CMV seronegative and belonged to the group of around 350 seronegative cohort members. Every donor gave a peripheral blood sample, and the peripheral blood mononuclear cells from that sample were used for TCR beta sequencing. The Qiagen DNeasy Blood Extraction Kit was used to extract genomic DNA from the blood cell samples. The sequence was obtained from a female donor in good health and CMV-seronegative. The rearrangement combines TRBV5-1 with TRBJ1-6; the D gene remains uncertain. Input material: PBMCs. The CDR3 sequence is CASSLDPTGRNSPLHF. Here is the DNA: TGCGCCAGCAGCTTGGACCCCACGGGTCGGAATTCACCCCTCCACTTT.